What follows are 28 T cell receptor beta chains derived from one specimen sequenced in a study of blood T cell repertoires in COVID-19. Method: immunoSEQ multiplex PCR; TCRdb's copy keeps in-frame clones and lacks some. Of roughly 150,000 clones listed, around four fifths were seen once; the top ten hold roughly 2%. Sequencing was done on a sample of peripheral blood. The receptors originated from a woman of 80 years or more with acute or convalescent COVID-19.

The rearrangement joins TRBV6-2 or TRBV6-3 to TRBJ1-1; TRBD1 matches 9 bases. Trimming removed 2 bases from V and 7 bases from J; junction bases left unmatched: 5. Germline values: CDR1 MNHEY, CDR2 SVGEGT. The CDR3 spans 14 residues. The CDR3 bases are TGTGCCAGCAGTTACGGACAGGGGACTGGTGAAGCTTTCTTT. The encoded protein is CASSYGQGTGEAFF.

Details on this clone: The junction shows a germline mismatch at one end, possibly a read error. The chain has TRBV27 and TRBJ1-3, with D unresolved. The CDR3 sequence is 14 residues long. CDR1 is MNHEY, CDR2 SMNVEV, per germline (reference sequence). The CDR3 nucleotides read TGTGCCAGCAGATTATCTCCCTTCGGGGACACCATATATTTT. Translation: CASRLSPFGDTIYF.

The chain recombines TRBV9 with TRBJ2-3; D is unclear. V dropped 0 bases and J dropped 1 base, with 9 bases sitting between them. The CDR3 is made up of 15 amino acids. Per the germline V gene, CDR1 is SGDLS and CDR2 is YYNGEE. CDR3 region: CASSVEARRTDTQYF. CDR3 DNA: TGTGCCAGCAGCGTAGAGGCCAGGCGCACAGATACGCAGTATTTT.

This sequence joins TRBV2 and TRBJ2-7; 10 bases match TRBD1. Germline V gives CDR1 SNHLY, CDR2 FYNNEI. This CDR3 is 13 amino acids long. V lost 5 bases and J lost 6; bases outside the gene matches: 4. CDR3 region: CASSSDRGGEQYF. CDR3 bases: TGTGCCAGCAGTTCGGACAGGGGGGGCGAGCAGTACTTC.

This clone was observed once. The genes are TRBV6-5 and TRBJ1-4; no definite D call. With 6 bases removed from V and 3 bases from J, the gap between germline ends came to 11 bases. This CDR3 has 14 amino acids. Per the germline V gene, CDR1 is MNHEY and CDR2 is SVGAGI. The CDR3: CASSPRRANEKLFF. The CDR3 DNA is TGTGCCAGCAGCCCCAGGCGGGCTAATGAAAAACTGTTTTTT.

J is TRBJ1-5 and V is TRBV7-9; 8 positions agree with TRBD1. V dropped 4 bases and J dropped 5; count of bases not matched to a gene: 7. CDR1 is SEHNR, CDR2 FQNEAQ, per germline (reference sequence). This CDR3 region has 15 residues. This chain's CDR3 is CASSWAGGLHQPQHF. The DNA of the CDR3 is TGTGCCAGCAGCTGGGCAGGGGGCCTTCATCAGCCCCAGCATTTT.

The V and J genes are TRBV5-5 and TRBJ2-5, with TRBD1 as a possible D gene (5 bases). V dropped 0 bases and J dropped 1 base, with 13 bases sitting between them. The CDR3 is made up of 16 amino acids. Germline V gene data show CDR1 as SGHKS and CDR2 as YYEKEE (reference sequence). DNA for the CDR3: TGTGCCAGCAGCTTGGAGGACACTAAATTCCAAGAGACCCAGTACTTC. It specifies CASSLEDTKFQETQYF.

The chain joins TRBV5-1 to TRBJ2-2; D might be TRBD2 (6 bases). The germline gives CDR1 SGHRS, CDR2 YFSETQ. The CDR3 has 14 amino acids. Trimming took 4 bases from V and 4 from J, leaving 11 bases between them. CDR3 nucleotide sequence: TGCGCCAGCAGCCAACCGACTAGCACCGGGGAGCTGTTTTTT. As protein: CASSQPTSTGELFF.

The CDR3, as DNA: TGTGCCAGCAGTGAAGGGATCGGGGATCGGCAGTACTTC. It specifies CASSEGIGDRQYF. This rearrangement joins TRBV6-4 to TRBJ2-7, with D maybe TRBD2 (5 bases). Trimming took off 3 bases at V and 9 bases at J, with 15 bases between the two ends. The CDR3 has 13 residues. CDR1 and CDR2 (germline): MRHNA, SNTAGT.

The rearrangement links TRBV27 to TRBJ1-1; D is possibly TRBD1 (5 bases). CDR1 is MNHEY and CDR2 is SMNVEV in the germline V gene (reference sequence). Trimming took off 5 bases at V and 3 bases at J, with 16 bases between the two ends. There are 15 residues in the CDR3. CDR3 sequence reads: CASSPLWGVYTEAFF. DNA of the CDR3: TGTGCCAGCAGTCCCCTCTGGGGGGTGTACACTGAAGCTTTCTTT.

The table lists this clone with a count of one. V usage is TRBV20-1 and J usage is TRBJ1-2, with 7 nucleotides matching TRBD1. V trimming: 3 bases; J trimming: 6 bases; junction bases outside the gene matches: 7. Germline CDR1 is DFQATT and CDR2 is SNEGSKA (reference sequence). This CDR3 has 13 residues. The CDR3 loop is CSASIAGGHGYTF. The CDR3 DNA reads TGCAGTGCTAGTATCGCAGGGGGTCATGGCTACACCTTC.

V usage is TRBV5-1 and J usage is TRBJ2-2; TRBD2 matches at 8 bases. The CDR3 runs to 16 residues. The germline V gene encodes CDR1 SGHRS and CDR2 YFSETQ. Trimming took 0 bases from V and 5 from J; bases not matched to a gene: 6. The CDR3 loop reads CASSLDGTRLTGELFF. The CDR3 region has the DNA TGCGCCAGCAGCTTGGACGGGACTAGGTTGACCGGGGAGCTGTTTTTT.

J is TRBJ2-5 and V is TRBV19, with a possible D match to TRBD2 (6 bases). The germline V and J ends were trimmed by 1 base and 4 bases, with 10 bases remaining between them. This CDR3 spans 14 amino acids. Germline V gives CDR1 LNHDA, CDR2 SQIVND (reference sequence). The CDR3 protein is CASSIALAGETQYF. CDR3 bases: TGTGCCAGTAGTATAGCACTAGCAGGAGAGACCCAGTACTTC.

The chain carries TRBV5-1 and TRBJ1-5; D possibly corresponds to TRBD1 (6 bases). Trimming took 2 bases from V and 4 from J, leaving 10 bases between them. Germline CDR1 reads SGHRS; CDR2 reads YFSETQ. The CDR3 has 14 residues. The CDR3 reads CASSFGGLNQPQHF. CDR3 bases: TGCGCCAGCAGCTTCGGGGGGCTAAATCAGCCCCAGCATTTT.

The chain recombines TRBV6-5 with TRBJ1-1; D possibly corresponds to TRBD1 (6 bases). The V gene lost 3 bases and the J gene lost 5 bases, with 16 bases spanning the gap. Germline CDR1 reads MNHEY; CDR2 reads SVGAGI. There are 15 residues in the CDR3. CDR3: CASSYSGGKGTEAFF. The CDR3 DNA reads TGTGCCAGCAGTTATTCGGGGGGCAAGGGAACTGAAGCTTTCTTT.

This chain uses TRBV9 with TRBJ2-7, with D perhaps matching TRBD2 (5 bases). From germline, CDR1 is SGDLS and CDR2 YYNGEE. The CDR3 is made up of 15 amino acids. V shed 4 bases and J shed 3 bases, with 17 bases lying between them. The DNA of the CDR3 is TGTGCCAGCAGCCCTGTTGGAGCGGAGAGCTACGAGCAGTACTTC. Its protein product is CASSPVGAESYEQYF.

This CDR3 is CASSPSTGLTEAFF. The CDR3 DNA is TGTGCCAGCAGTCCATCGACAGGGTTGACTGAAGCTTTCTTT. The J gene is TRBJ1-1, the V gene TRBV28; 7 bases line up with TRBD1. The germline CDR1 and CDR2 sequences are MDHEN and SYDVKM. V trimming: 5 bases; J trimming: 5 bases; junction bases outside the gene matches: 8. This CDR3 region has 14 residues. Full variable domain (rest looked up from reference TRBV28 and TRBJ1-1): DVKVTQSSRYLVKRTGEKVFLECVQDMDHENMFWYRQDPGLGLRLIYFSYDVKMKEKGDIPEGYSVSREKKERFSLILESASTNQTSMYLCASSPSTGLTEAFFGQGTRLTVV.

The V gene is TRBV9, the J gene TRBJ1-3; 7 nucleotides align to TRBD1. Germline CDR1 is SGDLS and CDR2 is YYNGEE. V dropped 0 bases and J dropped 0; count of bases not matched to a gene: 3. This CDR3 has 16 amino acids. CDR3 region: CASSVEAGGSGNTIYF. DNA for the CDR3: TGTGCCAGCAGCGTAGAAGCAGGGGGCTCTGGAAACACCATATATTTT.

The chain couples TRBV3-1 (or the pseudogene TRBV3-2) to TRBJ2-1, with D tentatively TRBD2 (6 bases). The CDR3 totals 15 residues. V lost 4 bases, J lost 9 bases, and 19 bases lay in between. Germline CDR1 reads LGHDT; CDR2 reads YNNKEL (reference sequence). The CDR3 here is CASSLGILAVSEQFF. CDR3 DNA sequence: TGTGCCAGCAGCCTTGGGATACTAGCTGTATCTGAGCAGTTCTTC.

This chain connects TRBV12-3 or TRBV12-4 to TRBJ1-1; D is possibly TRBD1 (5 bases). V shed 4 bases and J shed 6 bases, with 9 bases lying between them. The CDR3 loop spans 12 amino acids. The CDR3 region is CASSYPGAEAFF. CDR3 nucleotides: TGTGCCAGCAGTTACCCGGGGGCTGAAGCTTTCTTT.

The chain couples TRBV7-2 to TRBJ2-7; 11 nucleotides align to TRBD2. The CDR3 is 17 residues long. J gave up 5 bases and V 2 bases, and 11 bases lay outside the gene matches. Germline CDR1 SGHTA, CDR2 FQGNSA. CDR3 protein: CASSLNTLAGGVNEQYF. For the CDR3, the DNA is TGTGCCAGCAGCTTAAACACCCTAGCGGGAGGTGTGAACGAGCAGTACTTC.

The chain is built from TRBV10-3 and TRBJ1-2, with TRBD1 matching 10 bases. The V segment lost 9 bases and the J segment 5 bases; nucleotides outside the gene matches: 6. The CDR3 runs 13 residues. CDR1 ENHRY and CDR2 SYGVKD come from the germline V gene. This chain's CDR3 is CAIGTGVRYGYTF. CDR3 nucleotide sequence: TGTGCCATTGGGACAGGGGTTAGGTATGGCTACACCTTC.

The chain combines TRBV19 with TRBJ2-3, with a tentative D call TRBD2 (5 bases). The CDR3 covers 14 residues. Trimming removed 5 bases at V and 6 bases at J, with 15 bases between. Germline V gene lookup returns CDR1 LNHDA and CDR2 SQIVND (reference sequence). The CDR3 spells CASSFPRSGDTQYF. The CDR3 nucleotides are TGTGCCAGTAGTTTCCCCCGGTCGGGGGATACGCAGTATTTT.

This clone was seen once. This chain links TRBV19 with TRBJ1-5; weak D call: TRBD1 (6 bases). The CDR3 contains 15 residues. Germline V gene sequence: CDR1 LNHDA, CDR2 SQIVND (reference sequence). Trimming took off 8 bases at V and 6 bases at J, with 20 bases between the two ends. CDR3 residues: CASRDMRVYSQPQHF. The DNA of the CDR3 is TGTGCCAGTCGGGACATGCGGGTATATAGTCAGCCCCAGCATTTT. The full variable domain, in which reference TRBV19 and TRBJ1-5 provide the parts outside the CDR3, is DGGITQSPKYLFRKEGQNVTLSCEQNLNHDAMYWYRQDPGQGLRLIYYSQIVNDFQKGDIAEGYSVSREKKESFPLTVTSAQKNPTAFYLCASRDMRVYSQPQHFGDGTRLSIL.

This chain links TRBV2 with TRBJ1-2; TRBD1 might be the D (5 bases). The V gene lost 0 bases and the J gene lost 5 bases, with 13 bases spanning the gap. Germline CDR1 and CDR2: SNHLY and FYNNEI. The CDR3 extends over 15 amino acids. The CDR3 sequence is CASSEAPGGGYGYTF. CDR3 nucleotide sequence: TGTGCCAGCAGTGAAGCGCCCGGGGGGGGTTATGGCTACACCTTC.

This chain joins TRBV9 and TRBJ2-2, with a tentative D call TRBD2 (6 bases). Deletions cut 0 bases from V and 3 bases from J, with 6 bases between. The length of the CDR3 is 14 residues. CDR1 is SGDLS, CDR2 YYNGEE, per germline. The CDR3 DNA follows: TGTGCCAGCAGCGTAGCGGGGGACACCGGGGAGCTGTTTTTT. Encoded protein: CASSVAGDTGELFF.

This clone was counted many times. The rearrangement uses TRBV19 and TRBJ1-4; 10 nucleotides line up with TRBD1. Germline values: CDR1 LNHDA, CDR2 SQIVND (reference sequence). The CDR3 covers 14 residues. V was pared by 6 bases and J by 6 bases, with 4 bases of the junction left unmatched. The CDR3 here is CASRTTGGDEKLFF. DNA for the CDR3: TGTGCCAGTAGGACGACAGGGGGCGATGAAAAACTGTTTTTT.

This clone was seen a few times. The rearrangement uses TRBV5-1 and TRBJ1-5; D is unclear. Germline values: CDR1 SGHRS, CDR2 YFSETQ. This CDR3 region has 16 residues. Trimming removed 2 bases at V and 0 bases at J, with 12 bases between. The CDR3: CASSLDRENSNQPQHF. The CDR3 nucleotides read TGCGCCAGCAGCTTAGACCGGGAGAATAGCAATCAGCCCCAGCATTTT.